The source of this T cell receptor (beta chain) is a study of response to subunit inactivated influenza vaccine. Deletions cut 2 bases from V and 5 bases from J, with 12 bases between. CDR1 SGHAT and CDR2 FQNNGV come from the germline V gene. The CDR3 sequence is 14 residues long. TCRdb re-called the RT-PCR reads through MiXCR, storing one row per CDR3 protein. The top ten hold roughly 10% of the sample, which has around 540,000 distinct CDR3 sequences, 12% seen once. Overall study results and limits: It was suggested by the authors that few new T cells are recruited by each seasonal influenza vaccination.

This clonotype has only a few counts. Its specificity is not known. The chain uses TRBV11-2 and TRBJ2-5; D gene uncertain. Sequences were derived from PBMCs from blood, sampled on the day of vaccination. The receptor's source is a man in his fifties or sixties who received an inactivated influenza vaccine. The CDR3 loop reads CASSLHRSWETQYF. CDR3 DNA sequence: TGTGCCAGCAGCTTACATCGCAGCTGGGAGACCCAGTACTTC.